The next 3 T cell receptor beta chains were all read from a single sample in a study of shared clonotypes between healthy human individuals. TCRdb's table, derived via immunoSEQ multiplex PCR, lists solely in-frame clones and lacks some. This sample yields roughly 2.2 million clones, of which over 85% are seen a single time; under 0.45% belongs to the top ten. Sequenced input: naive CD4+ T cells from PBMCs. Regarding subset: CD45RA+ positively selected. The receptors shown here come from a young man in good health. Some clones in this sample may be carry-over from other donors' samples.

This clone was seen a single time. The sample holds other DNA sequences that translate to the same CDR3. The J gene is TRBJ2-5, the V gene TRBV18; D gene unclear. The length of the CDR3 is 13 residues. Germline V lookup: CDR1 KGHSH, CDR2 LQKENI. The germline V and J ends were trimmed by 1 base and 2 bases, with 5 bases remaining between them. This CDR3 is CASSPQTQETQYF. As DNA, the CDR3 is TGTGCCAGCTCACCACAGACGCAAGAGACCCAGTACTTC.

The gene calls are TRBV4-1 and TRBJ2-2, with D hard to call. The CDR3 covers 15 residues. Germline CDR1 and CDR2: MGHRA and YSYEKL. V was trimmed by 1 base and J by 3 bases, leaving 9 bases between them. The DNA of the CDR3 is TGCGCCAGCAGCCAAGTAGTAGGACACACCGGGGAGCTGTTTTTT. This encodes CASSQVVGHTGELFF.

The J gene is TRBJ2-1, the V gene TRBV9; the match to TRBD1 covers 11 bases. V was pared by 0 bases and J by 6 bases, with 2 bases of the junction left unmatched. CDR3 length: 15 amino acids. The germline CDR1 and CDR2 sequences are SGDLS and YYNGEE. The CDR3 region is CASSVGTGGFNEQFF. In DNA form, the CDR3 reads TGTGCCAGCAGCGTAGGGACAGGGGGCTTCAATGAGCAGTTCTTC.